These 28 T cell receptor beta chains originate from one sample sequenced in a study of CXCR3-negative and CXCR3-positive naive CD8 T cells. Findings and limits, study-wide: CXCR3-positive naive cells carried more hydrophobic TRB CDR3s than CXCR3-negative ones.

UMI-tagged TRB cDNA libraries were built via 5' RACE. TCRdb reanalyzed the 5' RACE reads, giving one entry per CDR3 protein sequence and no DNA. Recorded for this sample: roughly 140,000 distinct CDR3 sequences. No antigen is known for these receptors. Sequenced: naive CXCR3+ CD8+ T cells from blood. Stated subset: CD45RO-CCR7+CD27+CD95- naive CD8+ T cells expressing CXCR3 (TNR3+). All receptors come from a human donor in good health. Some clones in this sample may be carry-over from other donors' samples.

V is TRBV27 and J is TRBJ2-1. The CDR3 is made up of 14 amino acids. Germline values: CDR1 MNHEY, CDR2 SMNVEV (reference sequence). The CDR3 loop reads CASSSGSRYNEQFF.

V is TRBV29-1 and J is TRBJ2-7; TCRdb lists TRBD1, though no DNA is available to test this call. Germline CDR1 reads SQVTM; CDR2 reads ANQGSEA. The CDR3 runs to 12 residues. CDR3 amino acids: CSAGTGGYEQYF.

The chain joins TRBV12-3 or TRBV12-4 to TRBJ2-1; TCRdb proposes TRBD1, but this gene call is untestable without DNA. The CDR3 is made up of 15 amino acids. CDR3 protein: CASSPGSGAYNEQFF.

The chain employs TRBV12-3 or TRBV12-4 and TRBJ1-2; the D call of TRBD1 rests on TCRdb alone, since no DNA is present to check it. The CDR3 is 13 amino acids. The CDR3 is CASTPSEDGGYTF.

The CDR3 loop is CASRYYRSSTDTQYF. V and J are TRBV28 and TRBJ2-3; TCRdb names TRBD1, which stays unverified in the absence of DNA. Germline loops: CDR1 MDHEN, CDR2 SYDVKM. There are 15 residues in the CDR3.

The chain joins TRBV29-1 to TRBJ2-3; there is no DNA to check the TCRdb D call of TRBD1. Germline values: CDR1 SQVTM, CDR2 ANQGSEA. The CDR3 sequence is 14 residues long. The CDR3 protein is CSVTQGDRADTQYF.

The rearrangement links TRBV6-2 or TRBV6-3 to TRBJ2-1; TCRdb's D gene call, TRBD2, goes unchecked for lack of DNA. CDR1 MNHEY and CDR2 SVGEGT come from the germline V gene. The CDR3 consists of 16 residues. The CDR3 spells CASSGPSGGPYNEQFF.

The chain uses TRBV14 and TRBJ1-2. This CDR3 spans 15 amino acids. CDR1 is SGHDN and CDR2 is FVKESK in the germline V gene. The CDR3 sequence is CASSQERGPIYGYTF.

This chain connects TRBV6-6 to TRBJ2-3; TCRdb indicates TRBD2, and absent DNA this call remains unverified. This CDR3 has 14 residues. Germline values: CDR1 MNHNY, CDR2 SVGAGI (reference sequence). CDR3 in amino acids: CASSSGRVSDTQYF.

This sequence joins TRBV3-1 and TRBJ2-7; TCRdb returns TRBD1, unconfirmable since there is no DNA. Looked up from germline, CDR1 is LGHDT and CDR2 is YNNKEL (reference sequence). The CDR3 sequence is 16 residues long. The CDR3 protein is CASSQDLGPLSYEQYF.

The V gene is TRBV5-1, the J gene TRBJ2-3; as DNA is missing, the TRBD1 call by TCRdb cannot be tested. This CDR3 spans 15 amino acids. Germline values: CDR1 SGHRS, CDR2 YFSETQ. The CDR3 here is CASSLGAPSTDTQYF.

The J gene is TRBJ2-1, the V gene TRBV9; the TCRdb D gene call, TRBD2, has no DNA to confirm it. Germline CDR1 reads SGDLS; CDR2 reads YYNGEE. This CDR3 comprises 15 residues. CDR3: CASSAIGTSGGEQFF.

The chain employs TRBV29-1 and TRBJ2-1; TCRdb picks TRBD2, but there is no DNA to check that call. This CDR3 is built from 13 residues. Germline CDR1 reads SQVTM; CDR2 reads ANQGSEA. The CDR3 sequence is CSVVRQGLHEQFF.

This CDR3 reads CSVEEVGLTIQETQYF. The gene calls are TRBV29-1 and TRBJ2-5; the TCRdb D gene call, TRBD2, has no DNA to confirm it. The germline V gene encodes CDR1 SQVTM and CDR2 ANQGSEA. This CDR3 is 16 amino acids long.

The J gene is TRBJ2-1, the V gene TRBV4-3; the TCRdb call, TRBD1, lacks DNA for checking. CDR3 length equals 15 residues. The germline V gene has CDR1 LGHNA and CDR2 YSLEER. The CDR3 spells CASSTAWGEFDEQFF.

The genes are TRBV7-8 and TRBJ1-5. This CDR3 contains 14 residues. Germline CDR1 SGHVS, CDR2 FQNEAQ. The CDR3 protein is CASSLAGFNQPQHF.

V and J are TRBV7-2 and TRBJ2-3; no DNA is available, so the TRBD2 call from TCRdb remains unchecked. Looked up from germline, CDR1 is SGHTA and CDR2 is FQGNSA. The CDR3 length is 15 residues. This chain's CDR3 is CASSLDLAGGQEQYF.

The CDR3 here is CASSQDRDRGLLNYGYTF. The chain has TRBV3-1 and TRBJ1-2; absent DNA, TCRdb's TRBD1 call cannot be checked. The CDR3 covers 18 residues. CDR1 and CDR2 (germline): LGHDT, YNNKEL (reference sequence). Looking up the rest from reference TRBV3-1 and TRBJ1-2 gives the full variable domain: DTAVSQTPKYLVTQMGNDKSIKCEQNLGHDTMYWYKQDSKKFLKIMFSYNNKELIINETVPNRFSPKSPDKAHLNLHINSLELGDSAVYFCASSQDRDRGLLNYGYTFGSGTRLTVV.

The V call is TRBV11-2, the J call TRBJ2-3; the TCRdb call, TRBD1, lacks DNA for checking. CDR1 is SGHAT and CDR2 is FQNNGV in the germline V gene. CDR3 length: 12 residues. CDR3 sequence reads: CASRPPGDTQYF.

The chain couples TRBV6-2 or TRBV6-3 to TRBJ2-5; TCRdb lists TRBD1, though no DNA is available to test this call. Germline V gene sequence: CDR1 MNHEY, CDR2 SVGEGT. The CDR3 has 14 residues. The CDR3 loop is CASSYRQGDETQYF.

The chain uses TRBV27 and TRBJ2-1; TCRdb returns TRBD2, unconfirmable since there is no DNA. This CDR3 is 14 amino acids long. Germline V gene lookup returns CDR1 MNHEY and CDR2 SMNVEV (reference sequence). The CDR3 sequence is CASGLAGTYNEQFF.

This chain connects TRBV29-1 to TRBJ2-7; without DNA, the TCRdb call of TRBD2 cannot be checked. Per the germline V gene, CDR1 is SQVTM and CDR2 is ANQGSEA. The CDR3 spans 15 residues. This CDR3 reads CSVGGLEGHGEEQYF.

CDR3 amino acids: CASSLEAGTHEQFF. The genes are TRBV5-1 and TRBJ2-1; the D gene TCRdb calls, TRBD1, cannot be checked with no DNA. CDR3 length: 14 residues. Per germline, CDR1 SGHRS and CDR2 YFSETQ.

The chain is built from TRBV29-1 and TRBJ2-1; TCRdb outputs TRBD2, but without DNA this stays unchecked. The V gene's germline CDR1 is SQVTM and CDR2 ANQGSEA. The CDR3 covers 16 residues. CDR3: CSVEDPRARGFDEQFF.

The genes are TRBV5-5 and TRBJ1-2; TCRdb proposes TRBD1, but this gene call is untestable without DNA. Germline CDR1 SGHKS, CDR2 YYEKEE (reference sequence). The CDR3 is made up of 15 amino acids. The CDR3: CASSLWAGNHYGYTF.

V usage is TRBV7-2 and J usage is TRBJ2-7; the TCRdb call, TRBD1, lacks DNA for checking. Germline V gives CDR1 SGHTA, CDR2 FQGNSA. The CDR3 extends over 13 amino acids. The CDR3 region is CASSLLGGDEQYF.

The genes are TRBV5-1 and TRBJ1-2; TCRdb outputs TRBD1, but without DNA this stays unchecked. The CDR3 has 15 amino acids. The germline CDR1 and CDR2 sequences are SGHRS and YFSETQ. The CDR3 spells CASSSDRDSWYGYTF. The full variable domain, in which reference TRBV5-1 and TRBJ1-2 provide the parts outside the CDR3, is KAGVTQTPRYLIKTRGQQVTLSCSPISGHRSVSWYQQTPGQGLQFLFEYFSETQRNKGNFPGRFSGRQFSNSRSEMNVSTLELGDSALYLCASSSDRDSWYGYTFGSGTRLTVV.

V gene TRBV4-3 combines with J gene TRBJ1-6. CDR3 length: 17 amino acids. Germline V gives CDR1 LGHNA, CDR2 YSLEER. CDR3 in amino acids: CASSQASQASYNSPLHF.